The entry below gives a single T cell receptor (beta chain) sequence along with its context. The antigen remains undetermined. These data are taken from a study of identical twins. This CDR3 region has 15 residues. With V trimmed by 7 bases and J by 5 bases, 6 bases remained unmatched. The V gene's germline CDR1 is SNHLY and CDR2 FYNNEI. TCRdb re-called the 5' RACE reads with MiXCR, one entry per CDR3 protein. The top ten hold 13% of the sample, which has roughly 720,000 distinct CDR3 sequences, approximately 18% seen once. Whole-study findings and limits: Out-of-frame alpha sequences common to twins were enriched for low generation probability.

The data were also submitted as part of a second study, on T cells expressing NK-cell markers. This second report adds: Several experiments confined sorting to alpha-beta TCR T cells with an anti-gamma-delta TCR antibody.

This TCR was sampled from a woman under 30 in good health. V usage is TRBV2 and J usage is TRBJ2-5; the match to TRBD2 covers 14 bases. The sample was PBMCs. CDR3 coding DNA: TGTGCCAGCATCCCCGGGACTAGCGGGAGCGAGACCCAGTACTTC. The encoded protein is CASIPGTSGSETQYF.